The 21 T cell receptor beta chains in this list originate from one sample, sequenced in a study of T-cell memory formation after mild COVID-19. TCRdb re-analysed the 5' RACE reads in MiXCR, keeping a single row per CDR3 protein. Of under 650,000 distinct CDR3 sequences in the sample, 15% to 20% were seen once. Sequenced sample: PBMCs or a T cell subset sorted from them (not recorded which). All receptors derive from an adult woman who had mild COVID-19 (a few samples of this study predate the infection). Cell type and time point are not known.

CDR3 region: CASSQPTGRDNGYTF. The CDR3 DNA reads as TGCGCCAGCAGCCAACCGACAGGGCGGGATAATGGCTACACCTTC. This chain joins TRBV4-1 and TRBJ1-2; 7 positions agree with TRBD1. The CDR3 runs to 15 residues. The trim removed 2 bases at V and 6 bases at J, leaving 9 bases unmatched. CDR1 is MGHRA, CDR2 YSYEKL, per germline.

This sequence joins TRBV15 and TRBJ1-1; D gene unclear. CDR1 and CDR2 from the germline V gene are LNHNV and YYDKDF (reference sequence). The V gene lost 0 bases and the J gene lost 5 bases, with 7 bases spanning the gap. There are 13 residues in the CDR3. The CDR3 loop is CATSRDGDTEAFF. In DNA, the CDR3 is TGTGCCACCAGCAGAGATGGGGATACTGAAGCTTTCTTT.

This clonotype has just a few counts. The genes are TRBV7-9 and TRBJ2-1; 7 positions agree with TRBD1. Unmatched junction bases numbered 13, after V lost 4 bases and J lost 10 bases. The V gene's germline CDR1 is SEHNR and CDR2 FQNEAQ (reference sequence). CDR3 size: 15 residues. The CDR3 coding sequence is TGTGCCAGCAGCTCCCGGGACAGTTCATCAGGGGAGCAGTTCTTC. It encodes CASSSRDSSSGEQFF.

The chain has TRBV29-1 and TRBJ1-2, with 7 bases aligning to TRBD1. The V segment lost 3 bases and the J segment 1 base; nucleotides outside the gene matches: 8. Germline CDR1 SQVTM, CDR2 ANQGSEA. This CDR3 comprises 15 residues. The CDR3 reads CSVEPRQGRNYGYTF. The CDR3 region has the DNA TGCAGCGTTGAGCCCCGACAGGGTCGTAACTATGGCTACACCTTC.

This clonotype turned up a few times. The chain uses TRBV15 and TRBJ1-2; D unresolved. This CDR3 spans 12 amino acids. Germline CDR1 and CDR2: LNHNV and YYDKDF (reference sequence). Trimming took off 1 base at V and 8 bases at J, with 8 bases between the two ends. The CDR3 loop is CATSRVSGGYTF. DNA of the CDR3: TGTGCCACCAGCAGAGTCTCGGGGGGCTACACCTTC.

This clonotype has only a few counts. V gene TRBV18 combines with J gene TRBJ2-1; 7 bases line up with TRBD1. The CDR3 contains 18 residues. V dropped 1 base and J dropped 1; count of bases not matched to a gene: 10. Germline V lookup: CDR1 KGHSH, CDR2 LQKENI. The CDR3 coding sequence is TGTGCCAGCTCACCACAGGCCCCAGTGACAGGGTCCTACAATGAGCAGTTCTTC. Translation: CASSPQAPVTGSYNEQFF.

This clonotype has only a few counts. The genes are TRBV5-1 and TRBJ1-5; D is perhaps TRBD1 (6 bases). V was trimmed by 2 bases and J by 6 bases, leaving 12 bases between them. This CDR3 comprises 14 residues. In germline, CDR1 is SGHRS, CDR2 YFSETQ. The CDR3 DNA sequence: TGCGCCAGCAGCTTTGAAGGGGGAAGTCAGCCCCAGCATTTT. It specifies CASSFEGGSQPQHF.

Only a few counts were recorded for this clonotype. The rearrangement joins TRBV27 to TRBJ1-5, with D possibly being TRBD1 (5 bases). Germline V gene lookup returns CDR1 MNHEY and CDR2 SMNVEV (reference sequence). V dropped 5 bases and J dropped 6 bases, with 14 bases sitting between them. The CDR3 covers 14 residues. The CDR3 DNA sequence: TGTGCCAGCAGTGATAGGGGTCTGGGTCAGCCCCAGCATTTT. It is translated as CASSDRGLGQPQHF.

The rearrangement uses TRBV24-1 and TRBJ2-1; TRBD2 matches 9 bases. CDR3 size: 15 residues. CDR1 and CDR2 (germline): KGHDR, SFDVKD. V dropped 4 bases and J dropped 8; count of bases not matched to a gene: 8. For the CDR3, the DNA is TGTGCCACCAGTGACAGTAGCGGGAGTGGGGATGAGCAGTTCTTC. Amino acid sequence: CATSDSSGSGDEQFF.

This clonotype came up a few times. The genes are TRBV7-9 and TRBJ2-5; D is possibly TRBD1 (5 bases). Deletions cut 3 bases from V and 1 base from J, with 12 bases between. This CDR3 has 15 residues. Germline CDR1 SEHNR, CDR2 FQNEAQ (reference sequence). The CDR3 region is CASSFGRVAQETQYF. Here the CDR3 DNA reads TGTGCCAGCAGCTTTGGCAGGGTGGCCCAAGAGACCCAGTACTTC.

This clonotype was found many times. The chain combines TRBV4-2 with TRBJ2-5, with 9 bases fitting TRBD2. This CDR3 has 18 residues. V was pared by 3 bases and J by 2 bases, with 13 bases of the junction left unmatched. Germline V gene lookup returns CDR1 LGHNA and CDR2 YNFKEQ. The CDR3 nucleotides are TGTGCCAGCAGCCAGCCGTTATCGCGCGGGGGGGATCAAGAGACCCAGTACTTC. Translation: CASSQPLSRGGDQETQYF.

Written as DNA, the CDR3 is TGTGCCAGCAGCTTAGGGGCACCGGGACAGGGGGCCGGTGGCTACACCTTC. It encodes CASSLGAPGQGAGGYTF. V usage is TRBV7-2 and J usage is TRBJ1-2; 12 positions agree with TRBD1. The V and J ends lost 1 base and 7 bases, in that order; junction bases with no gene match: 10. Germline loops: CDR1 SGHTA, CDR2 FQGNSA. The CDR3 sequence is 17 residues long.

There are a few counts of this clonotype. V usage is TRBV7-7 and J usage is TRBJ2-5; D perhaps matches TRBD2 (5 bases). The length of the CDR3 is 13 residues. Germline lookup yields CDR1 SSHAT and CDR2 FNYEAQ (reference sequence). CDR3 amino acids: CASPGLTQETQYF. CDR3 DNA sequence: TGTGCTAGCCCAGGACTTACCCAGGAGACCCAGTACTTC.

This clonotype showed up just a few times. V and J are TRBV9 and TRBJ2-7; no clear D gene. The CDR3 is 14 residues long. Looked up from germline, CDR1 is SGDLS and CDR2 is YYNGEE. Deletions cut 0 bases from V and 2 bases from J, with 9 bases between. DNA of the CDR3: TGTGCCAGCAGCGTAGAGGCGTCACCCTACGAGCAGTACTTC. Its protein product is CASSVEASPYEQYF.

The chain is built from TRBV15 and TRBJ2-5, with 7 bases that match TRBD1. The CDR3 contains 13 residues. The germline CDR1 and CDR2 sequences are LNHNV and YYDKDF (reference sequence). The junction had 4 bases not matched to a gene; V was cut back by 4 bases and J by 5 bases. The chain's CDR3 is CATSNTGEETQYF. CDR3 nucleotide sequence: TGTGCCACCAGCAATACAGGGGAGGAGACCCAGTACTTC. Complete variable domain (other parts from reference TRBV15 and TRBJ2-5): DAMVIQNPRYQVTQFGKPVTLSCSQTLNHNVMYWYQQKSSQAPKLLFHYYDKDFNNEADTPDNFQSRRPNTSFCFLDIRSPGLGDTAMYLCATSNTGEETQYFGPGTRLLVL.

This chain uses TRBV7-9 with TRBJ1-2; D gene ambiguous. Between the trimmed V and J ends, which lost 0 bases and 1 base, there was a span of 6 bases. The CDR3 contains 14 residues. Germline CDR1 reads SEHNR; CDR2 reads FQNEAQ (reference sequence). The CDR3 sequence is CASSLAQSNYGYTF. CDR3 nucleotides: TGTGCCAGCAGCTTAGCACAGAGTAACTATGGCTACACCTTC.

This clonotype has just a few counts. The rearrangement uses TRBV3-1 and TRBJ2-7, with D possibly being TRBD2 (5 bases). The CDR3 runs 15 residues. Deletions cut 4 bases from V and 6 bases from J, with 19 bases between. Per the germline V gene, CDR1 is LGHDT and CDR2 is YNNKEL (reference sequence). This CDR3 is CASSRMTTTPLEQYF. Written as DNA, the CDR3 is TGTGCCAGCAGCCGAATGACTACAACTCCCCTCGAGCAGTACTTC.

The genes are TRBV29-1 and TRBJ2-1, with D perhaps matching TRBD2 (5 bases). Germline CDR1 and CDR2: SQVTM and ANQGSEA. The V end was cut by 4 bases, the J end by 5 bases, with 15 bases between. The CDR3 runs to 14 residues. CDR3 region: CSVASAVINNEQFF. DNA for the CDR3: TGCAGCGTTGCTTCAGCGGTAATTAACAATGAGCAGTTCTTC.

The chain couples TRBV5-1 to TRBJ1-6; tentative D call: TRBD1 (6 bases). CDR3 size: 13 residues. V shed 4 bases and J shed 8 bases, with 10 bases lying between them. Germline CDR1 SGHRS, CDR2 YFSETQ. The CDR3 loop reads CASSKTGDSPLHF. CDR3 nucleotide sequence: TGCGCCAGCAGCAAGACAGGCGATTCACCCCTCCACTTT.

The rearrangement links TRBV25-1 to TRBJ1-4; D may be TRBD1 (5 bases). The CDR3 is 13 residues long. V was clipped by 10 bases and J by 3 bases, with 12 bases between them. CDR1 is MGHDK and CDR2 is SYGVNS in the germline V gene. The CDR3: CATEGIANEKLFF. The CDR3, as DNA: TGTGCCACGGAGGGGATAGCTAATGAAAAACTGTTTTTT.

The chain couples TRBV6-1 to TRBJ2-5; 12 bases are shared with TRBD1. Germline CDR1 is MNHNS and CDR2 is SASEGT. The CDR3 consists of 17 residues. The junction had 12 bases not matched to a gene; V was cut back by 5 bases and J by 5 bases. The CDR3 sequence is CASSTGTGGNLGETQYF. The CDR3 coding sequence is TGTGCCAGCAGTACCGGGACAGGGGGCAATCTCGGGGAGACCCAGTACTTC.